These 19 T cell receptor beta chains came from one sample sequenced in a study of blood T cell repertoires in COVID-19. Clones were read by immunoSEQ multiplex PCR, and TCRdb kept only the in-frame ones, dropping some. The data contain some 70,000 clones, 91% of them singletons. Sequencing was carried out using peripheral blood. The receptors derive from a human donor with active COVID-19. The donor label of this sample is uncertain.

The CDR3 DNA follows: TGTGCCAGCCGTGCGGGGCGGGAAGTTGAGCAGTTCTTC. This sequence encodes CASRAGREVEQFF. This rearrangement joins TRBV7-9 to TRBJ2-1; TRBD2 might be the D (6 bases). With 8 bases removed from V and 9 bases from J, the gap between germline ends came to 17 bases. From germline, CDR1 is SEHNR and CDR2 FQNEAQ (reference sequence). There are 13 residues in the CDR3.

The V and J genes are TRBV5-6 and TRBJ2-6, with D tentatively TRBD2 (7 bases). Trimming left V 0 bases short and J 4 bases short, with 11 bases between. The CDR3 is 16 amino acids. Germline CDR1 and CDR2: SGHDT and YYEEEE. DNA of the CDR3: TGTGCCAGCAGCTTGGCCGGGGGGCCAGGGGCCAACGTCCTGACTTTC. Amino acid sequence: CASSLAGGPGANVLTF. Supplemented by reference TRBV5-6 and TRBJ2-6, the full variable domain reads DAGVTQSPTHLIKTRGQQVTLRCSPKSGHDTVSWYQQALGQGPQFIFQYYEEEERQRGNFPDRFSGHQFPNYSSELNVNALLLGDSALYLCASSLAGGPGANVLTFGAGSRLTVL.

J is TRBJ1-1 and V is TRBV28; no reliable D call. Per the germline V gene, CDR1 is MDHEN and CDR2 is SYDVKM. V was cut by 10 bases and J by 0 bases, with 9 bases left in between. The CDR3 has 12 residues. CDR3 DNA: TGTGCCACCTGGCCGTTGAACACTGAAGCTTTCTTT. Its translation is CATWPLNTEAFF. The entire variable domain, with the rest obtained from reference TRBV28 and TRBJ1-1, is as follows: DVKVTQSSRYLVKRTGEKVFLECVQDMDHENMFWYRQDPGLGLRLIYFSYDVKMKEKGDIPEGYSVSREKKERFSLILESASTNQTSMYLCATWPLNTEAFFGQGTRLTVV.

J is TRBJ1-1 and V is TRBV24-1; 7 bases align to TRBD1. Germline CDR1 reads KGHDR; CDR2 reads SFDVKD. The CDR3 covers 13 residues. V was clipped by 7 bases and J by 2 bases; unmatched bases: 3. The CDR3 nucleotides read TGTGCCACCAGGAGACAGGGAAACACTGAAGCTTTCTTT. Translation gives CATRRQGNTEAFF.

The V gene is TRBV5-6, the J gene TRBJ2-1, with 11 bases matching TRBD2. Trimming took 2 bases from V and 10 from J; bases not matched to a gene: 5. The germline gives CDR1 SGHDT, CDR2 YYEEEE. This CDR3 contains 14 residues. CDR3 in amino acids: CASSLFGTSGEQFF. The CDR3 nucleotides read TGTGCCAGCAGCTTATTCGGGACTAGCGGCGAGCAGTTCTTC. Combining the CDR3 with reference TRBV5-6 and TRBJ2-1 gives the whole variable domain DAGVTQSPTHLIKTRGQQVTLRCSPKSGHDTVSWYQQALGQGPQFIFQYYEEEERQRGNFPDRFSGHQFPNYSSELNVNALLLGDSALYLCASSLFGTSGEQFFGPGTRLTVL.

This clone was detected once. This chain uses TRBV5-6 with TRBJ1-2; a possible D gene is TRBD1 (5 bases). This CDR3 spans 13 amino acids. The V end was cut by 2 bases, the J end by 8 bases, with 13 bases between. CDR1 is SGHDT and CDR2 is YYEEEE in the germline V gene. The CDR3 loop is CASSFSQGDGYTF. CDR3 bases: TGTGCCAGCAGCTTCAGCCAGGGTGACGGCTACACCTTC.

This chain links TRBV7-9 with TRBJ1-1; TRBD1 is a possible D gene (5 bases). V lost 5 bases, J lost 1 base, and 11 bases lay in between. Germline lookup yields CDR1 SEHNR and CDR2 FQNEAQ (reference sequence). The CDR3 contains 14 residues. CDR3 sequence: CASSAKTGNTEAFF. As DNA, the CDR3 is TGTGCCAGCAGCGCGAAAACAGGGAACACTGAAGCTTTCTTT.

The chain couples TRBV28 to TRBJ1-1; tentative D call: TRBD1 (6 bases). There are 14 residues in the CDR3. Germline V gene data show CDR1 as MDHEN and CDR2 as SYDVKM. Trimming pared 4 bases from V and 1 base from J, leaving 10 bases between. CDR3 bases: TGTGCCAGCAGTTCGGGACACCCGAACACTGAAGCTTTCTTT. Translation gives CASSSGHPNTEAFF.

The chain joins TRBV12-5 to TRBJ2-7, with TRBD1 matching 11 bases. The CDR3 runs to 14 residues. After removal of 6 bases from V and 4 bases from J, the junction contained 5 bases not matched to a gene. Germline V gene lookup returns CDR1 LGHNT and CDR2 FRNRAP. The CDR3 DNA sequence: TGTGCTAGTGGCCGCGGGACAGGGGGATACGAGCAGTACTTC. This translates into CASGRGTGGYEQYF.

V gene TRBV30 combines with J gene TRBJ2-7, with D possibly TRBD1 on 5 matching bases. Trimming removed 1 base at V and 2 bases at J, with 9 bases between. Germline CDR1 is GTSNPN and CDR2 is SVGIG (reference sequence). The CDR3 sequence is 13 residues long. Here the CDR3 reads CAWSGGRAYEQYF. The CDR3 bases are TGTGCCTGGAGTGGTGGCAGGGCCTACGAGCAGTACTTC.

This chain uses TRBV4-3 with TRBJ2-3; possibly TRBD2 for D (6 bases). Trimming took 4 bases from V and 0 from J, leaving 11 bases between them. Germline CDR1 and CDR2: LGHNA and YSLEER. The CDR3 runs to 15 residues. CDR3: CASSPRDLSTDTQYF. The CDR3 coding sequence is TGCGCCAGCAGCCCCCGGGACTTAAGCACAGATACGCAGTATTTT.

The chain employs TRBV5-1 and TRBJ2-2; possible D gene TRBD1, 6 bases. V lost 3 bases and J lost 7, with 13 bases in between. The CDR3 consists of 14 residues. Germline CDR1 and CDR2: SGHRS and YFSETQ. The CDR3 DNA sequence: TGCGCCAGCAGCTCCTGGGCGACAGGCGGGGAGCTGTTTTTT. Translating it yields CASSSWATGGELFF.

V usage is TRBV6-1 and J usage is TRBJ2-5, with TRBD1 matching 9 bases. The ends lost 3 bases at V and 2 bases at J; junction bases unmatched: 4. The CDR3 has 15 residues. Germline CDR1 MNHNS, CDR2 SASEGT. The CDR3 bases are TGTGCCAGCAGTGATGTGGGACAGGGACAAGAGACCCAGTACTTC. Its translation is CASSDVGQGQETQYF.

The chain recombines TRBV28 with TRBJ1-2; D is unresolved. The CDR3 is 16 amino acids. Germline V gene sequence: CDR1 MDHEN, CDR2 SYDVKM. Trimming took 4 bases from V and 3 from J, leaving 18 bases between them. In nucleotides, the CDR3 is TGTGCCAGCAGTTCGTATAGACACACCCGTGACTATGGCTACACCTTC. Protein product: CASSSYRHTRDYGYTF.

V is TRBV9 and J is TRBJ1-5, with 8 nucleotides matching TRBD1. Germline assignment: CDR1 SGDLS and CDR2 YYNGEE. The CDR3 covers 15 residues. The junction had 4 bases not matched to a gene; V was cut back by 1 base and J by 4 bases. This CDR3 reads CASSVSGQGNQPQHF. Written as DNA, the CDR3 is TGTGCCAGCAGCGTATCCGGACAGGGAAATCAGCCCCAGCATTTT.

This chain connects TRBV15 to TRBJ2-5, with TRBD1 matching 7 bases. Germline CDR1 and CDR2: LNHNV and YYDKDF (reference sequence). J lost 2 bases, V lost 2 bases, and 5 bases had no gene match. The CDR3 runs 15 residues. CDR3 amino acids: CATSRTGTAQETQYF. DNA of the CDR3: TGTGCCACCAGCAGAACCGGGACAGCTCAAGAGACCCAGTACTTC.

This chain links TRBV5-6 with TRBJ1-4; a possible D gene is TRBD1 (6 bases). The ends were cut back, 1 base at V and 8 bases at J, with 15 bases in the middle. The CDR3 loop spans 15 amino acids. Per germline, CDR1 SGHDT and CDR2 YYEEEE. CDR3 nucleotides: TGTGCCAGCAGCTTGACCGGGACATCAGGAGAAAAACTGTTTTTT. It codes for CASSLTGTSGEKLFF.

The V call is TRBV29-1, the J call TRBJ2-1; weak D call: TRBD2 (5 bases). Germline values: CDR1 SQVTM, CDR2 ANQGSEA. This CDR3 has 14 amino acids. Between the trimmed V and J ends, which lost 7 bases and 3 bases, there was a span of 16 bases. The CDR3 sequence: CSASRLSGYNEQFF. The CDR3 nucleotides are TGCAGCGCATCCCGATTAAGCGGCTACAATGAGCAGTTCTTC.

The chain joins TRBV5-1 to TRBJ2-5, with 7 bases matching TRBD2. The CDR3 extends over 14 amino acids. The V segment lost 4 bases and the J segment 5 bases; nucleotides outside the gene matches: 8. CDR1 SGHRS and CDR2 YFSETQ come from the germline V gene. The CDR3 sequence is CASSPGTIRETQYF. The DNA of the CDR3 is TGCGCCAGCAGCCCTGGGACTATTCGCGAGACCCAGTACTTC.